The next 5 T cell receptor beta chains were all read from a single sample in a study of shared clonotypes between healthy human individuals. Generated by immunoSEQ multiplex PCR, the TCRdb table keeps only in-frame clones and is missing some. The table has a few million clones, about nine tenths seen once. Sequences were obtained from naive CD4+ T cells from PBMCs. This sample's subset: CD45RA+ positively selected. The receptor set was obtained from a young man in good health. Some clones in this sample may be carry-over from other donors' samples.

This chain connects TRBV11-2 to TRBJ2-2; possibly TRBD1 for D (5 bases). Trimming removed 4 bases at V and 3 bases at J, with 12 bases between. The CDR3 length is 15 residues. Germline V CDR1 and CDR2: SGHAT, FQNNGV. The DNA of the CDR3 is TGTGCCAGCAGCTCCCAGGGCGCCCACACCGGGGAGCTGTTTTTT. As protein: CASSSQGAHTGELFF.

This rearrangement joins TRBV18 to TRBJ2-7, with unresolved D. The J call may be wrong; the DNA end is better matched by TRBJ2-5. CDR1 and CDR2 (germline): KGHSH, LQKENI. This CDR3 spans 13 amino acids. The CDR3 nucleotides are TGTGCCAGCTCACCACCCTCCGGAGAGACCCAGTACTTC. Amino acids: CASSPPSGETQYF.

This rearrangement joins TRBV5-1 to TRBJ2-2, with TRBD2 matching over 8 bases. This CDR3 has 15 residues. Germline CDR1 is SGHRS and CDR2 is YFSETQ. The J segment lost 3 bases and the V segment lost 9 bases, leaving 10 bases of the junction unmatched. CDR3 sequence (DNA): TGCGCCACGGGGCTGAATAGCGGGGACACCGGGGAGCTGTTTTTT. Its translation is CATGLNSGDTGELFF.

This CDR3 is CASSLGGTGAANYGYTF. CDR3 DNA sequence: TGCGCCAGCAGCTTAGGGGGTACGGGAGCAGCTAACTATGGCTACACCTTC. The rearrangement links TRBV5-1 to TRBJ1-2, with D maybe TRBD1 (6 bases). The CDR3 extends over 17 amino acids. CDR1 is SGHRS, CDR2 YFSETQ, per germline. The V gene lost 2 bases and the J gene lost 0 bases, with 17 bases spanning the gap.

V is TRBV5-1 and J is TRBJ2-2, with 9 bases that match TRBD2. CDR3 length equals 17 residues. The trim removed 3 bases at V and 4 bases at J, leaving 10 bases unmatched. Germline V gene sequence: CDR1 SGHRS, CDR2 YFSETQ. The CDR3 loop is CASSYWSSGNPTGELFF. The DNA for the CDR3 is TGCGCCAGCAGCTATTGGTCTAGCGGGAATCCCACCGGGGAGCTGTTTTTT.